Listed below are T cell receptor beta chains from one sample, sequenced in a study of cytomegalovirus exposure and HLA in healthy donors. TCRdb keeps only in-frame clones here, not all; method: immunoSEQ multiplex PCR. The repertoire includes around 120,000 clones, around 80% of them detected once, and 7.5% to 9.5% sits in the top ten. The specimen sequenced was PBMCs. Receptors originate from a female donor in good health and CMV-seropositive. Each CDR3 is given with its conserved first and last residue. D genes are given only for firm matches. A clone size is listed for some rows: how often the clone was seen (once, few, many), or a class if it is expanded.

v_call,d_call,clone_size,j_call,cdr3_nt,cdr3_aa
TRBV19,TRBD1,few,TRBJ1-2,TGTGCCAGTAGCGGACAGGGTCGCTATGGCTACACCTTC,CASSGQGRYGYTF
TRBV27,.,.,TRBJ1-6,TGTGCCAGCAGTTTATCGTCAGGGGACAATTCACCCCTCCACTTT,CASSLSSGDNSPLHF
TRBV30,TRBD1,once,TRBJ1-3,TGTGCCTGGAGTGCATACAGGGGTGGAAACACCATATATTTT,CAWSAYRGGNTIYF
TRBV29-1,TRBD1,.,TRBJ2-3,TGCAGCGGGGGACAGGGAGGGACAGATACGCAGTATTTT,CSGGQGGTDTQYF
TRBV18,.,few,TRBJ2-7,TGTGCCAGCTCACCGGCGCCGGGAAGAGCCTACGAGCAGTACTTC,CASSPAPGRAYEQYF
TRBV5-1,.,once,TRBJ2-3,TGCGCCAGCAGCTCTGGGACGGCGGGGTGGGGAGATACGCAGTATTTT,CASSSGTAGWGDTQYF
TRBV28,.,.,TRBJ1-2,TGTGCCAGCAGTTTATCCGGGGGAAGCGCAAATGGCTACACCTTC,CASSLSGGSANGYTF
TRBV15,TRBD2,once,TRBJ2-3,TGTGCCACCGCAGAAAAGCGGGGGGGCCTAGATACGCAGTATTTT,CATAEKRGGLDTQYF
TRBV25-1,.,.,TRBJ2-3,TGTGCCAGCAGTCTTCAGGGGTCGGGCACAGATACGCAGTATTTT,CASSLQGSGTDTQYF
TRBV4-2,TRBD1,.,TRBJ2-7,TGTGCCAGCAGCCAAGAGGGGCAGGGGGCGTTCTACTACGAGCAGTACTTC,CASSQEGQGAFYYEQYF
TRBV4-2,.,once,TRBJ2-6,TGTGCCAGCAGCCAAGGGCGAGACACTGGGGCCAACGTCCTGACTTTC,CASSQGRDTGANVLTF
TRBV6-1,TRBD1,.,TRBJ1-2,TGTGCCAGCAGTGACGGGCTCCGGGACAGGGGTAACTATGGCTACACCTTC,CASSDGLRDRGNYGYTF
TRBV6-5,TRBD1,.,TRBJ1-5,TGTGCCAGCAGTCCGGGACAGGGTTATCAGCCCCAGCATTTT,CASSPGQGYQPQHF
TRBV4-2,TRBD1,few,TRBJ2-1,TGTGCCAGCAGCCCTGGACAGGGTCCTACTACTTTCAATGAGCAGTTCTTC,CASSPGQGPTTFNEQFF
TRBV18,TRBD1,.,TRBJ2-1,TGTGCCAGCTCCCGCGAGGGGGCAGGGTCGAGCGTTGAGCAGTTCTTC,CASSREGAGSSVEQFF
TRBV19,.,.,TRBJ2-6,TGTGCCAGTAAGCAAACGGGGTCTGGGGCCAACGTCCTGACTTTC,CASKQTGSGANVLTF
TRBV7-9,TRBD2,.,TRBJ2-1,TGTGCCAGCGGAAGACTAGCAGCGCACTACAATGAGCAGTTCTTC,CASGRLAAHYNEQFF
TRBV9,TRBD1,.,TRBJ2-1,TGTGCCAGCAGCGCGACAACAGGGGCGGATGAGCAGTTCTTC,CASSATTGADEQFF
TRBV7-2,TRBD2,.,TRBJ2-7,TGTGCCAGCAGCTTAGGAGCGGGGGGGCAGGGAGAGCAGTACTTC,CASSLGAGGQGEQYF
TRBV28,TRBD1,once,TRBJ2-7,TGTGCCAGCAGCCCAGACACCGGGACAGTCTACGAGCAGTACTTC,CASSPDTGTVYEQYF
TRBV11-2,.,.,TRBJ2-6,TGTGCCAGCAGCTTAACCAGCTCTGGGGCCAACGTCCTGACTTTC,CASSLTSSGANVLTF
TRBV6-1,.,.,TRBJ2-1,TGTGCCAGCAGTGATAGGGGCTCGGGTCCCTACAATGAGCAGTTCTTC,CASSDRGSGPYNEQFF
TRBV5-1,.,few,TRBJ1-2,TGCGCCAGCAGCTTGGAGGGGGGGCACTATGGCTACACCTTC,CASSLEGGHYGYTF
TRBV7-2,.,.,TRBJ1-2,TGTGCCAGCAGCTTAAACATTGACTATGGCTACACCTTC,CASSLNIDYGYTF